This TCR beta chain was recorded in a study of OX40 agonist ivuxolimab in advanced cancers. The wider study: Participants averaged about 60 years of age (range roughly 23 to 90) and were around 85% male.

As for this clone: Its matching antigen is unknown.

Overall study findings and caveats: With doses of 0.1-3.0 mg/kg, partial responders showed among the lowest clonal expansion.

The method was immunoSEQ multiplex PCR; TCRdb's version includes in-frame clones alone and lacks a portion of them. The sample holds some 81,000 clones, about four fifths seen once. J gave up 1 base and V 3 bases, and 12 bases lay outside the gene matches. The CDR3 is made up of 18 amino acids. Germline CDR1 is MNHEY and CDR2 is SMNVEV (reference sequence). This sample comprised CD4+ or CD8+ T cells sorted from blood, obtained in a trial of the OX40 agonist ivuxolimab. The chain couples TRBV27 to TRBJ1-2; TRBD1 matches at 9 bases. This TCR came from an adult with an advanced solid tumor such as melanoma, head and neck, liver or kidney cancer. Here the CDR3 reads CASSFLTFPGQGNYGYTF. In nucleotides, the CDR3 is TGTGCCAGCAGTTTTTTAACCTTTCCGGGACAGGGTAACTATGGCTACACCTTC.